This note documents a single T cell receptor (beta chain) sequence. At the DNA level, this CDR3 is encoded by other sequences in the same sample as well. The entry originates in a study of control samples from healthy donors and cancer patients. Assay: immunoSEQ multiplex PCR; the TCRdb copy retains only in-frame clones and omits some. The table includes about 170,000 clones, 90% to 95% detected once. The CDR3 totals 15 residues. The sample taken for sequencing was blood. The receptor was isolated from a woman aged 25 to 39 in good health. V and J are TRBV21-1 and TRBJ1-5. TRBV21-1 is tagged as a pseudogene. The CDR3 spells CASSKGGASNQPQHF. The CDR3 DNA reads TGTGCCAGCAGCAAAGGGGGGGCCAGCAATCAGCCCCAGCATTTT.